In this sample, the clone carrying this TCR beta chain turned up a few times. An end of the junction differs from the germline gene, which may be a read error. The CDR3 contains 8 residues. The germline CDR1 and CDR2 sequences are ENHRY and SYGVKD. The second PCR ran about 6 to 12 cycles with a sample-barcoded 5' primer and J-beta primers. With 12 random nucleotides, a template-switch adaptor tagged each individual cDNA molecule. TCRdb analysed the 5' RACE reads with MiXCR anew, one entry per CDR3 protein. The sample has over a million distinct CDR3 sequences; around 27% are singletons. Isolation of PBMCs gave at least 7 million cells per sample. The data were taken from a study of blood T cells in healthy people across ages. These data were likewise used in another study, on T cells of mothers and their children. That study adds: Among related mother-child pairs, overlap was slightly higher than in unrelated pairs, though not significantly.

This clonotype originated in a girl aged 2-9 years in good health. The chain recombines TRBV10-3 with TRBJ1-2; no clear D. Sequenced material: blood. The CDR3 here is CAIREWAF. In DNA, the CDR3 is TGTGCCATCAGGGAGTGGGCGTTC.